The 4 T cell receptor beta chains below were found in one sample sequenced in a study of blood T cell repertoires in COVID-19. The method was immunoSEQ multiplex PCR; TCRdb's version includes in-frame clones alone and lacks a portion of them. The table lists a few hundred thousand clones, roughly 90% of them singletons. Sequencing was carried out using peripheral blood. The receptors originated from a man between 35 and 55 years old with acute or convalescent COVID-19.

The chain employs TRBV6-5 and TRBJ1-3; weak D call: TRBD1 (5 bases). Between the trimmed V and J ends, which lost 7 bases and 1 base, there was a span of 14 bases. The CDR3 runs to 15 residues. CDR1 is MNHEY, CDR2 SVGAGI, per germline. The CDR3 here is CASTSFRESGNTIYF. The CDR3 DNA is TGTGCCAGCACCAGCTTCAGGGAATCTGGAAACACCATATATTTT.

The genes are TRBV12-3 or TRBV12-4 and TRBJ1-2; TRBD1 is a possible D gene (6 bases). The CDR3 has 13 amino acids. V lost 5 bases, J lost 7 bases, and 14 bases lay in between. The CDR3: CASSLGTWRGYTF. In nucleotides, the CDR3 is TGTGCCAGCAGTCTGGGGACATGGCGTGGCTACACCTTC.

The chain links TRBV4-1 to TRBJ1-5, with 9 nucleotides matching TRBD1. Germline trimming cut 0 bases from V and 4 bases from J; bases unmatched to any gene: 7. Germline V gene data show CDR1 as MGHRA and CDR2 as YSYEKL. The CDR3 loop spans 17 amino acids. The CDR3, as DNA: TGCGCCAGCAGCCAAGAGGGGACAGGGAAACCAAATCAGCCCCAGCATTTT. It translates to CASSQEGTGKPNQPQHF.

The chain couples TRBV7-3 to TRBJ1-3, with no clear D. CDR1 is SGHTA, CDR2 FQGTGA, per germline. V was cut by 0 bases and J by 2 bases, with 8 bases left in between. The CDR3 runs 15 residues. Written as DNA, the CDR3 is TGTGCCAGCAGCTTAACGAGAGGGCCTGGAAACACCATATATTTT. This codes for CASSLTRGPGNTIYF.